Below, 5 T cell receptor beta chains from the same sample are listed, as sequenced in a study of blood T cell repertoires in COVID-19 (TCRdb year 2020). The library was generated by the immunoSEQ multiplex PCR assay. The table was pulled from immuneACCESS by TCRdb, which kept in-frame rearrangements only. Such tables lose some clones; where checked, under half of the loss comes from unresolved V genes, and the rest has no known cause. This sample lists some 300,000 clones; around 90% were detected once. The ten largest clonotypes hold approximately 4.5% of the sample. The material sequenced was PBMCs or T cells enriched from blood (not recorded which). These receptors all stem from a woman aged 18-29 years with acute COVID-19.

This chain links TRBV6-5 with TRBJ1-2; possible D gene TRBD1, 6 bases. This CDR3 has 14 residues. The germline V gene has CDR1 MNHEY and CDR2 SVGAGI. V was cut by 0 bases and J by 4 bases, with 9 bases left in between. In nucleotides, the CDR3 is TGTGCCAGCAGTTACTCTCAGGGGACCTATGGCTACACCTTC. This gives the protein CASSYSQGTYGYTF.

The chain recombines TRBV11-2 with TRBJ1-2; D is unclear. Germline V gene sequence: CDR1 SGHAT, CDR2 FQNNGV. The CDR3 covers 11 residues. V lost 5 bases and J 7 bases, leaving 8 bases between the germline ends. The CDR3 DNA reads as TGTGCCAGCAGCCCTAATTTTGGCTACACCTTC. This sequence encodes CASSPNFGYTF.

V usage is TRBV19 and J usage is TRBJ1-2, with D perhaps TRBD1 (5 bases). Germline assignment: CDR1 LNHDA and CDR2 SQIVND (reference sequence). The CDR3 covers 14 residues. Trimming took off 11 bases at V and 6 bases at J, with 22 bases between the two ends. This CDR3 reads CASGGVSEGDGYTF. CDR3 coding DNA: TGTGCCTCTGGGGGGGTCTCCGAGGGAGATGGCTACACCTTC.

The gene calls are TRBV3-1 (or the pseudogene TRBV3-2) and TRBJ2-2; D is possibly TRBD2 (5 bases). The ends were cut back, 2 bases at V and 4 bases at J, with 20 bases in the middle. This CDR3 region has 18 residues. Germline V CDR1 and CDR2: LGHDT, YNNKEL (reference sequence). This chain's CDR3 is CASSQLRFGNRGTGELFF. The CDR3 DNA is TGTGCCAGCAGCCAATTGAGGTTTGGGAATCGGGGCACCGGGGAGCTGTTTTTT.

The chain joins TRBV11-1 to TRBJ1-2; a weak D match, TRBD1 (6 bases). Per the germline V gene, CDR1 is SGHAT and CDR2 is FQDESV (reference sequence). The CDR3 runs to 15 residues. Trimming took 5 bases from V and 0 from J, leaving 13 bases between them. The CDR3 protein is CASSQWDTSNYGYTF. CDR3 bases: TGTGCCAGCAGCCAATGGGACACCTCTAACTATGGCTACACCTTC. Full variable domain (missing parts from reference TRBV11-1 and TRBJ1-2): EAEVAQSPRYKITEKSQAVAFWCDPISGHATLYWYRQILGQGPELLVQFQDESVVDDSQLPKDRFSAERLKGVDSTLKIQPAELGDSAMYLCASSQWDTSNYGYTFGSGTRLTVV.